The 24 T cell receptor beta chains listed next were all sequenced from one sample in a study of response to subunit inactivated influenza vaccine. One entry per CDR3 protein, called by TCRdb with MiXCR from the RT-PCR reads. Here the sample spans fewer than 550,000 distinct CDR3 sequences, 25% being singletons. This material consisted of CD4+ T cells sorted from PBMCs, taken about 5 days after vaccination. The source is a man aged 45-60 years who received an inactivated influenza vaccine.

V usage is TRBV12-3 or TRBV12-4 and J usage is TRBJ1-5; tentatively, D is TRBD1 (6 bases). CDR3 length: 15 amino acids. The V gene lost 4 bases and the J gene lost 1 base, with 11 bases spanning the gap. The CDR3, as DNA: TGTGCCAGCAGTTCGGGCAGGGGAAGCAATCAGCCCCAGCATTTT. This translates into CASSSGRGSNQPQHF.

A few counts support this clonotype. V is TRBV12-3 or TRBV12-4 and J is TRBJ2-1, with unresolved D. The CDR3 has 13 amino acids. V lost 5 bases and J 8 bases, leaving 13 bases between the germline ends. The CDR3 sequence is CASSQDLGYEQFF. The CDR3, as DNA: TGTGCCAGCAGTCAAGACTTGGGGTATGAGCAGTTCTTC.

This clonotype occurred a few times. This chain connects TRBV25-1 to TRBJ2-1; TRBD1 matches at 9 bases. This CDR3 is built from 13 residues. In germline, CDR1 is MGHDK, CDR2 SYGVNS. V was pared by 3 bases and J by 8 bases, with 2 bases of the junction left unmatched. CDR3 protein: CASSETGGHEQFF. The CDR3 nucleotides are TGTGCCAGCAGTGAGACAGGGGGACATGAGCAGTTCTTC.

Only a few counts were recorded for this clonotype. The chain recombines TRBV6-1 with TRBJ1-3, with D possibly TRBD1 on 5 matching bases. The CDR3 runs to 19 residues. V lost 4 bases, J lost 0 bases, and 22 bases lay in between. From germline, CDR1 is MNHNS and CDR2 SASEGT. The chain's CDR3 is CASSGYSGGSQHSGNTIYF. The DNA of the CDR3 is TGTGCCAGCAGTGGATACAGCGGGGGATCACAACACTCTGGAAACACCATATATTTT.

This sequence joins TRBV7-2 and TRBJ2-1, with D hard to call. CDR3 length equals 14 residues. Trimming pared 5 bases from V and 7 bases from J, leaving 15 bases between. The germline V gene encodes CDR1 SGHTA and CDR2 FQGNSA. CDR3 sequence (DNA): TGTGCCAGCAGCCCTCCCAGCCTTCATAATGAGCAGTTCTTC. Translating it yields CASSPPSLHNEQFF.

The chain combines TRBV10-3 with TRBJ2-7; D possibly corresponds to TRBD1 (5 bases). V lost 6 bases, J lost 2 bases, and 20 bases lay in between. The CDR3 covers 16 residues. Germline V gives CDR1 ENHRY, CDR2 SYGVKD. CDR3 sequence: CAISRGAAAGPYEQYF. The CDR3 region has the DNA TGTGCCATCAGCAGAGGTGCGGCGGCAGGGCCCTACGAGCAGTACTTC.

The J gene is TRBJ1-6, the V gene TRBV6-1; D not resolved. Trimming shortened V by 2 bases and J by 10 bases, and 12 bases separated the two germline ends. This CDR3 has 14 residues. Germline V gene sequence: CDR1 MNHNS, CDR2 SASEGT. DNA of the CDR3: TGTGCCAGCAGTGAACACTCTTCACGGTCACCCCTCCACTTT. Translation: CASSEHSSRSPLHF.

This chain joins TRBV4-3 and TRBJ1-2; D gene uncertain. With 0 bases removed from V and 1 base from J, the gap between germline ends came to 15 bases. CDR1 is LGHNA and CDR2 is YSLEER in the germline V gene. The CDR3 contains 17 residues. The CDR3 sequence: CASSQDSRPRLNYGYTF. The CDR3 bases are TGCGCCAGCAGCCAAGACTCCAGACCGCGCCTTAACTATGGCTACACCTTC.

This sequence joins TRBV5-1 and TRBJ1-1; D gene ambiguous. This CDR3 spans 14 amino acids. In germline, CDR1 is SGHRS, CDR2 YFSETQ. V gave up 0 bases and J gave up 8 bases, with 14 bases separating them. The CDR3 region has the DNA TGCGCCAGCAGCTTGGATGGCCCCGGTTTGGAAGCTTTCTTT. Residues: CASSLDGPGLEAFF. Looking up the rest from reference TRBV5-1 and TRBJ1-1 gives the full variable domain: KAGVTQTPRYLIKTRGQQVTLSCSPISGHRSVSWYQQTPGQGLQFLFEYFSETQRNKGNFPGRFSGRQFSNSRSEMNVSTLELGDSALYLCASSLDGPGLEAFFGQGTRLTVV.

V and J are TRBV28 and TRBJ2-7, with 11 bases identical to TRBD1. From germline, CDR1 is MDHEN and CDR2 SYDVKM. J lost 5 bases, V lost 6 bases, and 6 bases had no gene match. CDR3 length: 14 amino acids. This CDR3 is CASRQGQGGNEQYF. In DNA form, the CDR3 reads TGTGCCAGCAGACAGGGACAGGGGGGAAACGAGCAGTACTTC. The full variable domain, completed using reference TRBV28 and TRBJ2-7, is DVKVTQSSRYLVKRTGEKVFLECVQDMDHENMFWYRQDPGLGLRLIYFSYDVKMKEKGDIPEGYSVSREKKERFSLILESASTNQTSMYLCASRQGQGGNEQYFGPGTRLTVT.

The chain is built from TRBV29-1 and TRBJ2-5; D may be TRBD1 or TRBD2 (6 bases each). The CDR3 loop spans 15 amino acids. Per germline, CDR1 SQVTM and CDR2 ANQGSEA. V lost 1 base and J 1 base, leaving 13 bases between the germline ends. For the CDR3, the DNA is TGCAGCGTTGAAGGATTTAGGGGGGCCCAAGAGACCCAGTACTTC. This codes for CSVEGFRGAQETQYF.

This clonotype has a handful of counts. The gene calls are TRBV4-2 and TRBJ2-3; the D is unclear. The CDR3 is made up of 14 amino acids. The V gene's germline CDR1 is LGHNA and CDR2 YNFKEQ. Trimming stripped 5 bases from V and 0 bases from J, with 9 bases between. The CDR3 loop is CASSYRGSTDTQYF. The CDR3 DNA reads as TGTGCCAGCAGCTACCGTGGGAGCACAGATACGCAGTATTTT.

This clonotype occurred a few times. V gene TRBV30 combines with J gene TRBJ2-7; D gene unclear. Trimming shortened V by 2 bases and J by 3 bases, and 14 bases separated the two germline ends. Germline loops: CDR1 GTSNPN, CDR2 SVGIG (reference sequence). The CDR3 spans 14 residues. CDR3 protein: CAWSLSGVLYEQYF. CDR3 coding DNA: TGTGCCTGGAGTCTATCGGGTGTCCTCTACGAGCAGTACTTC.

CDR3 in amino acids: CASSPRDRGRDGYTF. CDR3 nucleotides: TGTGCCAGCAGTCCACGGGACAGGGGGCGGGATGGCTACACCTTC. This chain connects TRBV12-3 or TRBV12-4 to TRBJ1-2; TRBD1 matches at 12 bases. This CDR3 region has 15 residues. Trimming took 5 bases from V and 6 from J; bases not matched to a gene: 7.

The chain uses TRBV6-2 or TRBV6-3 and TRBJ2-1, with TRBD1 matching 7 bases. The CDR3 loop spans 15 amino acids. CDR1 is MNHEY, CDR2 SVGEGT, per germline. V shed 6 bases, J shed 4 bases, and the junction held 9 bases outside the gene matches. CDR3 DNA: TGTGCCAGCAGACTCAGGGGGAATCAGTACAATGAGCAGTTCTTC. Protein product: CASRLRGNQYNEQFF.

This clonotype was picked up a small number of times. In DNA, the CDR3 is TGTGCCAGCAGCTCCCAGATGGACGGTTATAATTCACCCCTCCACTTT. As protein: CASSSQMDGYNSPLHF. This chain connects TRBV5-6 to TRBJ1-6, with D unresolved. Germline CDR1 SGHDT, CDR2 YYEEEE. The V and J ends lost 3 bases and 4 bases respectively, with 14 bases between them. The CDR3 sequence is 16 residues long.

The chain has TRBV3-1 and TRBJ2-3; TRBD2 matches 13 bases. The CDR3 contains 18 residues. V lost 11 bases and J lost 0; bases outside the gene matches: 14. CDR1 LGHDT and CDR2 YNNKEL come from the germline V gene (reference sequence). The CDR3 DNA follows: TGTGCCCTCTGTCTCGGGACTAGCGGGACTGGGAGCACAGATACGCAGTATTTT. Residues: CALCLGTSGTGSTDTQYF.

The chain has TRBV7-9 and TRBJ2-5, with D uncertain. CDR3 length equals 15 residues. The V gene lost 5 bases and the J gene lost 2 bases, with 15 bases spanning the gap. Germline CDR1 is SEHNR and CDR2 is FQNEAQ (reference sequence). In DNA, the CDR3 is TGTGCCAGCAGCCCCTCATGGCAGAGGCAAGAGACCCAGTACTTC. Translated: CASSPSWQRQETQYF.

This clonotype was recorded a few times. The chain carries TRBV7-6 and TRBJ2-7; tentative D call: TRBD2 (5 bases). V lost 1 base, J lost 6 bases, and 10 bases lay in between. This CDR3 comprises 13 residues. Germline CDR1 and CDR2: SGHVS and FNYEAQ. CDR3: CASSLEPSSEQYF. CDR3 DNA: TGTGCCAGCAGCTTAGAACCTAGCTCCGAGCAGTACTTC.

In the case of this clonotype: One end of the junction does not line up with germline, which may come from a read error. This chain's CDR3 is CASSLAEISKETQYF. CDR3 DNA sequence: TGTGCCAGCAGTTTAGCGGAAATATCTAAAGAGACCCAGTACTTC. V usage is TRBV7-9 and J usage is TRBJ2-5; TRBD2 might be the D (6 bases). The CDR3 is made up of 15 amino acids. CDR1 is SEHNR and CDR2 is FQNEAQ in the germline V gene (reference sequence).

The J gene is TRBJ2-7, the V gene TRBV20-1; D uncertain. Germline lookup yields CDR1 DFQATT and CDR2 SNEGSKA (reference sequence). The V end lost 6 bases, the J end lost 0 bases, and 9 bases lay between the germline ends. The CDR3 extends over 12 amino acids. The CDR3 reads CSAQTVSYEQYF. The CDR3 region has the DNA TGCAGTGCGCAGACTGTCTCCTACGAGCAGTACTTC.

The V call is TRBV10-3, the J call TRBJ1-1; maybe TRBD1 (6 bases). The V end lost 7 bases, the J end lost 2 bases, and 11 bases lay between the germline ends. The CDR3 sequence is 13 residues long. CDR1 and CDR2 from the germline V gene are ENHRY and SYGVKD. Written as DNA, the CDR3 is TGTGCCATCAAGCAGGGGCTCAACACTGAAGCTTTCTTT. Amino acids: CAIKQGLNTEAFF.

V and J are TRBV19 and TRBJ2-1; TRBD1 might be the D (6 bases). Trimming pared 5 bases from V and 6 bases from J, leaving 11 bases between. The germline V gene encodes CDR1 LNHDA and CDR2 SQIVND (reference sequence). The length of the CDR3 is 13 residues. The DNA of the CDR3 is TGTGCCAGTAGTTCTACGACAGGCAATGAGCAGTTCTTC. Translated, it gives CASSSTTGNEQFF.

This clonotype was observed at least ten times. V and J are TRBV11-2 and TRBJ2-7; D gene unclear. The V gene lost 4 bases and the J gene lost 3 bases, with 7 bases spanning the gap. This CDR3 comprises 12 residues. Germline V gene data show CDR1 as SGHAT and CDR2 as FQNNGV. In nucleotides, the CDR3 is TGTGCCAGCAGCTCGTACAACTACGAGCAGTACTTC. Translation gives CASSSYNYEQYF.